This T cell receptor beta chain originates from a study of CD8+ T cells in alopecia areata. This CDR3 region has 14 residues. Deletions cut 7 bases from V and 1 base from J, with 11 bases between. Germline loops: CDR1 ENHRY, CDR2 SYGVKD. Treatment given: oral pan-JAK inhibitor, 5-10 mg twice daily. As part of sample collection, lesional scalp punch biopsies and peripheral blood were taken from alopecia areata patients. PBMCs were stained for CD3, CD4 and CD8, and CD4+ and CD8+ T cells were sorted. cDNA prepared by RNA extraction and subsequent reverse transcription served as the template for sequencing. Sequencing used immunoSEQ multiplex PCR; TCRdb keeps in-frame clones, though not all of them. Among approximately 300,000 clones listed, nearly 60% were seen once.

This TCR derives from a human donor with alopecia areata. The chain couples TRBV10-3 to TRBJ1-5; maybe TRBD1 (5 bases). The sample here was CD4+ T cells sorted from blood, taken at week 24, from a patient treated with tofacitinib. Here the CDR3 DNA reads TGTGCCATCAAAGACAGCACAAGCAATCAGCCCCAGCATTTT. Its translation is CAIKDSTSNQPQHF.